These 10 T cell receptor beta chains were sequenced from one sample in a study of T cells in Graves' hyperthyroidism and ophthalmopathy. The investigators amplified TCR beta CDR3 regions from RNA transcripts. HTBI primers drove first-round RT-PCR of the TCR CDR3. TCRdb re-called the multiplex PCR reads with MiXCR, one entry per CDR3 protein. The table includes about 700,000 distinct CDR3 sequences, 14% detected once. Source material: blood. These receptor sequences come from a woman between 18 and 30 years old with Graves' hyperthyroidism.

This clonotype was counted ten times or more. The genes are TRBV11-2 and TRBJ2-1, with TRBD2 identical over 11 bases. Germline V CDR1 and CDR2: SGHAT, FQNNGV. CDR3 size: 17 residues. J lost 5 bases, V lost 5 bases, and 11 bases had no gene match. The CDR3 loop is CASSPLSLTSGNNEQFF. CDR3 sequence (DNA): TGTGCCAGCAGCCCCCTGTCTTTGACTAGCGGGAACAATGAGCAGTTCTTC.

This rearrangement joins TRBV9 to TRBJ2-7; D may be TRBD1 (7 bases). Germline values: CDR1 SGDLS, CDR2 YYNGEE. This CDR3 has 16 amino acids. Between the trimmed V and J ends, which lost 0 bases and 4 bases, there was a span of 17 bases. CDR3 region: CASSVGPPGGSYEQYF. For the CDR3, the DNA is TGTGCCAGCAGCGTAGGGCCCCCAGGGGGGTCTTACGAGCAGTACTTC. The whole variable domain, remainder taken from reference TRBV9 and TRBJ2-7, is DSGVTQTPKHLITATGQRVTLRCSPRSGDLSVYWYQQSLDQGLQFLIQYYNGEERAKGNILERFSAQQFPDLHSELNLSSLELGDSALYFCASSVGPPGGSYEQYFGPGTRLTVT.

The table lists this clonotype with many counts. V gene TRBV11-2 combines with J gene TRBJ2-1, with TRBD2 identical over 16 bases. This CDR3 has 20 amino acids. After removal of 4 bases from V and 2 bases from J, the junction contained 11 bases not matched to a gene. CDR1 is SGHAT and CDR2 is FQNNGV in the germline V gene. The CDR3 loop reads CASSSGSGTSGRAPYNEQFF. The CDR3 DNA sequence: TGTGCCAGCAGCTCGGGGTCCGGGACTAGCGGGAGGGCCCCCTACAATGAGCAGTTCTTC.

The rearrangement joins TRBV18 to TRBJ2-1; 7 bases agree with TRBD1. The CDR3 is 17 amino acids. Germline trimming cut 2 bases from V and 5 bases from J; bases unmatched to any gene: 12. Germline V gene sequence: CDR1 KGHSH, CDR2 LQKENI. The CDR3 loop reads CASSPLIVQGIHNEQFF. The CDR3 coding sequence is TGTGCCAGCTCACCATTAATTGTACAGGGGATCCACAATGAGCAGTTCTTC.

This clonotype was recorded many times. The junction differs from germline at one of its ends, possibly a read error. This chain links TRBV5-1 with TRBJ2-7, with 10 bases aligning to TRBD2. This CDR3 contains 14 residues. Germline CDR1 and CDR2: SGHRS and YFSETQ. CDR3 loop: CASSRTSGTYEQYF. The CDR3 bases are TGTGCCAGCAGCCGGACTAGCGGTACCTACGAGCAGTACTTC.

This clonotype was counted many times. J is TRBJ1-5 and V is TRBV24-1, with D hard to call. In germline, CDR1 is KGHDR, CDR2 SFDVKD. The V and J ends lost 4 bases and 10 bases respectively, with 10 bases between them. The CDR3 extends over 12 amino acids. The CDR3 is CATSDLGGPQHF. Written as DNA, the CDR3 is TGTGCCACCAGTGACCTTGGAGGTCCCCAGCATTTT.

In its sample, this clonotype was seen many times. The V and J genes are TRBV6-2 or TRBV6-3 and TRBJ2-3, with TRBD2 as a possible D gene (5 bases). The germline V gene has CDR1 MNHEY and CDR2 SVGEGT. The CDR3 runs 14 residues. V dropped 3 bases and J dropped 2 bases, with 9 bases sitting between them. In DNA form, the CDR3 reads TGTGCCAGCAGTTATAGCGACTTCACAGATACGCAGTATTTT. It is translated as CASSYSDFTDTQYF.

This clonotype was found a few times. CDR3 amino acids: CAISDPGDRGPGTEAFF. In DNA, the CDR3 is TGTGCCATCAGTGACCCCGGGGACAGGGGGCCTGGCACTGAAGCTTTCTTT. The genes are TRBV10-3 and TRBJ1-1, with TRBD1 matching over 12 bases. V was pared by 3 bases and J by 4 bases, with 9 bases of the junction left unmatched. CDR3 length: 17 amino acids. The germline CDR1 and CDR2 sequences are ENHRY and SYGVKD.

The V gene is TRBV11-3, the J gene TRBJ2-2; 10 bases map to TRBD2. Germline V gene data show CDR1 as SGHNT and CDR2 as YENEEA. J lost 5 bases, V lost 0 bases, and 9 bases had no gene match. CDR3 length: 18 residues. CDR3 nucleotide sequence: TGTGCCAGCAGCTTAGAAGGGCTAGCGGGAGTCCATACCGGGGAGCTGTTTTTT. This gives the protein CASSLEGLAGVHTGELFF.

This chain joins TRBV12-3 or TRBV12-4 and TRBJ1-4; possible D gene TRBD1, 5 bases. V shed 2 bases and J shed 7 bases, with 14 bases lying between them. CDR3 length equals 15 residues. The CDR3 reads CASSLTDRLPEKLFF. Here the CDR3 DNA reads TGTGCCAGCAGTTTAACCGACAGACTCCCTGAAAAACTGTTTTTT.